Shown below are 26 T cell receptor beta chains from a single sample sequenced in a study of OX40 agonist ivuxolimab in advanced cancers. The data were produced by immunoSEQ multiplex PCR, yet TCRdb's version contains in-frame clones alone and is incomplete. The sample has 55,000 to 70,000 clones, around 86% seen once. The source was CD4+ or CD8+ T cells sorted from blood, collected in a trial of the OX40 agonist ivuxolimab. The receptors were gathered from an adult with an advanced solid tumor such as melanoma, head and neck, liver or kidney cancer.

This clone was counted between two and nine times. The genes are TRBV28 and TRBJ2-4; 10 nucleotides match TRBD1. The CDR3 totals 15 residues. Germline CDR1 MDHEN, CDR2 SYDVKM. Losses at the gene ends were 7 bases for V and 4 bases for J; bases not matched to a gene: 7. The CDR3 coding sequence is TGTGCCAGCAACCCCCGGGACAGGGGTAAAAACATTCAGTACTTC. Residues: CASNPRDRGKNIQYF.

The genes are TRBV5-1 and TRBJ2-2; D gene ambiguous. The ends were cut back, 1 base at V and 6 bases at J, with 13 bases in the middle. The CDR3 covers 15 residues. Per the germline V gene, CDR1 is SGHRS and CDR2 is YFSETQ. The CDR3 nucleotides are TGCGCCAGCAGCTTGTTTAGGGCGGCCGCCGGGGAGCTGTTTTTT. Translated: CASSLFRAAAGELFF.

The rearrangement links TRBV5-3 to TRBJ2-2; 9 positions agree with TRBD1. TRBV5-3 counts as an open reading frame of uncertain function. V was pared by 5 bases and J by 5 bases, with 4 bases of the junction left unmatched. This CDR3 has 14 amino acids. CDR3 sequence (DNA): TGTGCCAGAAGTCCCGGGACAGGGACCGGGGAGCTGTTTTTT. Protein: CARSPGTGTGELFF.

In DNA form, the CDR3 reads TGTGCCAGCAGCGTCAAACTCGGGACAAAGGGGGAGACCCAGTACTTC. This gives the protein CASSVKLGTKGETQYF. This sequence joins TRBV9 and TRBJ2-5, with D perhaps matching TRBD1 (6 bases). Trimming shortened V by 2 bases and J by 5 bases, and 19 bases separated the two germline ends. This CDR3 contains 16 residues. Germline V gene sequence: CDR1 SGDLS, CDR2 YYNGEE.

The rearrangement uses TRBV29-1 and TRBJ2-1; the D gene is possibly TRBD2 (6 bases). The CDR3 sequence is 14 residues long. With 4 bases removed from V and 0 bases from J, the gap between germline ends came to 10 bases. Germline CDR1 and CDR2: SQVTM and ANQGSEA. The CDR3 region is CSVVRGGSYNEQFF. The CDR3 nucleotides are TGCAGCGTTGTCCGGGGAGGCTCCTACAATGAGCAGTTCTTC.

The chain's CDR3 is CASSASANSGNTIYF. CDR3 bases: TGTGCCAGCAGCGCCTCCGCCAACTCTGGAAACACCATATATTTT. The rearrangement joins TRBV7-6 to TRBJ1-3, with D hard to call. V was cut by 5 bases and J by 0 bases, with 11 bases left in between. Germline CDR1 and CDR2: SGHVS and FNYEAQ. This CDR3 region has 15 residues.

The rearrangement uses TRBV6-1 and TRBJ2-7; D call uncertain. The length of the CDR3 is 13 residues. Germline V lookup: CDR1 MNHNS, CDR2 SASEGT. Trimming shortened V by 10 bases and J by 0 bases, and 13 bases separated the two germline ends. The CDR3 region is CAISLQSSYEQYF. The CDR3, as DNA: TGTGCCATCAGCCTCCAGAGCTCCTACGAGCAGTACTTC.

On this clone itself: A read error may account for a junction end that differs from germline. This sequence joins TRBV5-5 and TRBJ1-2; 8 bases fit TRBD1. There are 14 residues in the CDR3. Germline-derived CDR1 and CDR2 are SGHKS and YYEKEE (reference sequence). The CDR3 DNA sequence: TGTGCCAGCAGTTTGGACAGGGTGATCTATGGCTACACCTTC. Protein product: CASSLDRVIYGYTF.

V gene TRBV28 combines with J gene TRBJ2-3, with D perhaps matching TRBD1 or TRBD2 (5 bases each). Trimming cost V 1 base and J 4 bases, with 12 bases left between them. This CDR3 region has 15 residues. Germline V CDR1 and CDR2: MDHEN, SYDVKM. Here the CDR3 DNA reads TGTGCCAGCAGTTTATCTGGGGGTGGGGCAGATACGCAGTATTTT. Its translation: CASSLSGGGADTQYF.

The V and J genes are TRBV9 and TRBJ2-7; 7 nucleotides align to TRBD1. The germline gives CDR1 SGDLS, CDR2 YYNGEE. The CDR3 spans 15 residues. The trim removed 0 bases at V and 0 bases at J, leaving 3 bases unmatched. CDR3 sequence reads: CASSVEGASSYEQYF. The CDR3 coding sequence is TGTGCCAGCAGCGTAGAGGGGGCGAGCTCCTACGAGCAGTACTTC.

The chain joins TRBV7-3 to TRBJ2-1, with unresolved D. Germline V gene lookup returns CDR1 SGHTA and CDR2 FQGTGA. The CDR3 has 12 residues. V was trimmed by 3 bases and J by 6 bases, leaving 6 bases between them. CDR3 in DNA: TGTGCCAGCAGCTTGAACGGCAATGAGCAGTTCTTC. Its protein product is CASSLNGNEQFF.

The rearrangement joins TRBV5-1 to TRBJ1-4; 7 nucleotides match TRBD1. With V trimmed by 8 bases and J by 14 bases, 12 bases remained unmatched. Germline V gene data show CDR1 as SGHRS and CDR2 as YFSETQ. There are 12 residues in the CDR3. This CDR3 reads CASRYSGGDLFF. Written as DNA, the CDR3 is TGCGCCAGTCGATACTCAGGGGGGGACCTGTTTTTT.

The chain joins TRBV2 to TRBJ1-5, with TRBD1 identical over 7 bases. The CDR3 runs to 15 residues. The V segment lost 6 bases and the J segment 7 bases; nucleotides outside the gene matches: 12. CDR1 and CDR2 (germline): SNHLY, FYNNEI. CDR3 DNA: TGTGCCAGCAGCCCAACAGGGGAGGCGCGCCAGCCCCAGCATTTT. It translates to CASSPTGEARQPQHF.

The chain carries TRBV11-2 and TRBJ2-7; D is unresolved. Germline V gene sequence: CDR1 SGHAT, CDR2 FQNNGV. This CDR3 has 12 amino acids. The V end lost 3 bases, the J end lost 3 bases, and 6 bases lay between the germline ends. The chain's CDR3 is CASSFRNYEQYF. The CDR3 nucleotides read TGTGCCAGCAGCTTCAGAAACTACGAGCAGTACTTC.

The rearrangement uses TRBV7-3 and TRBJ2-5; 9 positions agree with TRBD1. The length of the CDR3 is 15 residues. With 5 bases clipped from V and 5 bases from J, the junction kept 9 bases outside the gene matches. The germline V gene encodes CDR1 SGHTA and CDR2 FQGTGA. In DNA form, the CDR3 reads TGTGCCAGCAGCCTCACAGGGGGCGACTGGGAGACCCAGTACTTC. It translates to CASSLTGGDWETQYF.

The rearrangement joins TRBV5-1 to TRBJ2-6; D is uncertain. The CDR3 covers 17 residues. CDR1 is SGHRS and CDR2 is YFSETQ in the germline V gene. Trimming left V 1 base short and J 4 bases short, with 15 bases between. The CDR3 region has the DNA TGCGCCAGCAGCTTGTCCTTGCCGGTTACGGGGGCCAACGTCCTGACTTTC. This codes for CASSLSLPVTGANVLTF.

This rearrangement joins TRBV6-6 to TRBJ2-7; D is ambiguous. Per germline, CDR1 MNHNY and CDR2 SVGAGI (reference sequence). Trimming left V 11 bases short and J 2 bases short, with 10 bases between. This CDR3 region has 11 residues. The CDR3 protein is CACGPPYEQYF. In nucleotides, the CDR3 is TGTGCCTGTGGGCCACCCTACGAGCAGTACTTC.

Here the CDR3 reads CASSPGSGGYEQYF. The CDR3 DNA reads as TGTGCCAGCAGCCCCGGTAGCGGGGGCTACGAGCAGTACTTC. The chain has TRBV11-2 and TRBJ2-7; TRBD2 matches at 9 bases. Germline CDR1 and CDR2: SGHAT and FQNNGV. The CDR3 totals 14 residues. With V trimmed by 5 bases and J by 3 bases, 5 bases remained unmatched.

V is TRBV4-3 and J is TRBJ1-6; a weak D match, TRBD1 (5 bases). The V end lost 4 bases, the J end lost 9 bases, and 16 bases lay between the germline ends. The CDR3 runs 15 residues. Per the germline V gene, CDR1 is LGHNA and CDR2 is YSLEER. The CDR3 sequence is CASSPRALGGSPLHF. As DNA, the CDR3 is TGCGCCAGCAGCCCCCGGGCGTTGGGGGGTTCACCCCTCCACTTT.

The CDR3 is CASRPLFRGPMWGQHF. CDR3 in DNA: TGTGCCAGCAGACCCCTCTTTAGGGGCCCCATGTGGGGCCAGCATTTT. V usage is TRBV27 and J usage is TRBJ1-5; D possibly corresponds to TRBD1 (5 bases). CDR1 and CDR2 from the germline V gene are MNHEY and SMNVEV (reference sequence). This CDR3 is 16 amino acids long. V was shortened by 6 bases and J by 12 bases, with 27 bases between the two germline ends.

The chain couples TRBV4-2 to TRBJ2-7; 8 nucleotides align to TRBD1. V was pared by 5 bases and J by 8 bases, with 5 bases of the junction left unmatched. The V gene's germline CDR1 is LGHNA and CDR2 YNFKEQ. This CDR3 comprises 12 residues. In DNA form, the CDR3 reads TGTGCCAGCAGCATTGACAGGGGCCAGCAGTACTTC. Protein product: CASSIDRGQQYF.

V gene TRBV4-2 combines with J gene TRBJ2-3; possibly TRBD2 for D (7 bases). The CDR3 is made up of 19 amino acids. Germline CDR1 reads LGHNA; CDR2 reads YNFKEQ. V was shortened by 1 base and J by 0 bases, with 20 bases between the two germline ends. In DNA, the CDR3 is TGTGCCAGCAGCCAAGCAGGGGTCCTAAGCGGGGCTAGCACAGATACGCAGTATTTT. Protein sequence: CASSQAGVLSGASTDTQYF.

CDR3: CASSIAGGRAFF. DNA of the CDR3: TGTGCCAGTAGTATTGCGGGGGGACGTGCGTTCTTC. This chain joins TRBV19 and TRBJ2-1; TRBD2 aligns across 8 bases. Looked up from germline, CDR1 is LNHDA and CDR2 is SQIVND (reference sequence). The CDR3 covers 12 residues. J lost 15 bases, V lost 3 bases, and 7 bases had no gene match. The entire variable domain, with the rest obtained from reference TRBV19 and TRBJ2-1, is as follows: DGGITQSPKYLFRKEGQNVTLSCEQNLNHDAMYWYRQDPGQGLRLIYYSQIVNDFQKGDIAEGYSVSREKKESFPLTVTSAQKNPTAFYLCASSIAGGRAFFGPGTRLTVL.

V and J are TRBV7-3 and TRBJ2-5, with a tentative D call TRBD1 (6 bases). Germline values: CDR1 SGHTA, CDR2 FQGTGA. Trimming shortened V by 3 bases and J by 2 bases, and 7 bases separated the two germline ends. The CDR3 totals 13 residues. In nucleotides, the CDR3 is TGTGCCAGCAGCTTGGGGGCTCAAGAGACCCAGTACTTC. Translating it yields CASSLGAQETQYF.

The chain joins TRBV4-1 to TRBJ1-1, with D uncertain. The V end lost 1 base, the J end lost 2 bases, and 5 bases lay between the germline ends. The CDR3 is 13 residues long. Germline CDR1 and CDR2: MGHRA and YSYEKL. CDR3 in DNA: TGCGCCAGCAGCCAAGTGAGCAACACTGAAGCTTTCTTT. It is translated as CASSQVSNTEAFF.

This clone has more than one count but fewer than ten. This rearrangement joins TRBV2 to TRBJ1-1; possibly TRBD1 for D (5 bases). Germline V lookup: CDR1 SNHLY, CDR2 FYNNEI. V was shortened by 1 base and J by 10 bases, with 7 bases between the two germline ends. This CDR3 region has 11 residues. The CDR3 region is CASSEGGIAFF. In nucleotides, the CDR3 is TGTGCCAGCAGTGAAGGGGGGATAGCTTTCTTT.